The 29 T cell receptor beta chains given below trace back to one sample, sequenced in a study of regulatory T cells in long-lasting Graves disease. Time point given: newly diagnosed GD, antithyroid drugs for less than 3 months. PBMC-extracted RNA yielded the TCR library. Through Arm-PCR of CDR3 regions and iRepertoire HTBI primers, TCR beta libraries were built. TCRdb re-analysed the multiplex PCR reads in MiXCR, keeping a single row per CDR3 protein. The data contain around 450,000 distinct CDR3 sequences, 15% to 20% of them singletons. The sample was also linked to a second study, of T cells in Graves' hyperthyroidism and ophthalmopathy.

This material consisted of peripheral blood mononuclear cells (PBMCs), taken at new diagnosis, from a patient treated with antithyroid drugs. The receptors come from a man in his forties with Graves disease.

The CDR3 coding sequence is TGTGCCAGCAGCTTATGGGAGGGGGCTAGCTCCTACAATGAGCAGTTCTTC. Its translation: CASSLWEGASSYNEQFF. The chain has TRBV7-9 and TRBJ2-1; TRBD1 or TRBD2 may be the D gene (7 bases each). The ends were cut back, 2 bases at V and 0 bases at J, with 14 bases in the middle. Germline-derived CDR1 and CDR2 are SEHNR and FQNEAQ (reference sequence). The CDR3 has 17 amino acids.

This clonotype was detected many times. The chain has TRBV7-9 and TRBJ2-1; possibly TRBD2 for D (6 bases). V gave up 5 bases and J gave up 12 bases, with 11 bases separating them. CDR3 size: 11 residues. Germline V CDR1 and CDR2: SEHNR, FQNEAQ (reference sequence). The CDR3 sequence is CASSPSRGQFF. The CDR3 DNA follows: TGTGCCAGCAGCCCTTCGCGGGGGCAGTTCTTC. The full variable domain, its missing parts supplied by reference TRBV7-9 and TRBJ2-1, is DTGVSQNPRHKITKRGQNVTFRCDPISEHNRLYWYRQTLGQGPEFLTYFQNEAQLEKSRLLSDRFSAERPKGSFSTLEIQRTEQGDSAMYLCASSPSRGQFFGPGTRLTVL.

This clonotype was counted ten times or more. The chain employs TRBV7-3 and TRBJ2-7; perhaps D is TRBD1 or TRBD2 (5 bases each). CDR3 size: 14 residues. Trimming removed 0 bases from V and 7 bases from J, with 13 bases in between. The germline V gene encodes CDR1 SGHTA and CDR2 FQGTGA. Written as DNA, the CDR3 is TGTGCCAGCAGCTTAACGGGACGGTCCGGGGAGCAGTACTTC. Its protein is CASSLTGRSGEQYF.

This clonotype has more than one count but fewer than ten. The rearrangement links TRBV11-2 to TRBJ2-3; D is uncertain. CDR3 size: 15 residues. Germline V gene lookup returns CDR1 SGHAT and CDR2 FQNNGV. V gave up 1 base and J gave up 5 bases, with 13 bases separating them. CDR3 nucleotide sequence: TGTGCCAGCAGCTTAGCGTTGGCAATGGAAGATACGCAGTATTTT. Amino acid sequence: CASSLALAMEDTQYF.

The V gene is TRBV28, the J gene TRBJ2-2; 10 nucleotides match TRBD1. The CDR3 sequence is 15 residues long. V lost 7 bases to trimming and J lost 6 bases; unmatched junction nucleotides: 8. Germline V gives CDR1 MDHEN, CDR2 SYDVKM. This CDR3 is CASTTRTGGPGELFF. The DNA for the CDR3 is TGTGCCAGCACTACTCGGACAGGGGGGCCCGGGGAGCTGTTTTTT.

In this sample, this clonotype turned up many times. V is TRBV6-1 and J is TRBJ1-4, with 9 bases aligning to TRBD1. Germline loops: CDR1 MNHNS, CDR2 SASEGT. This CDR3 comprises 14 residues. J gave up 8 bases and V 6 bases, and 7 bases lay outside the gene matches. CDR3 nucleotides: TGTGCCAGCAGAACAACCGGGACAGGGGAAAAACTGTTTTTT. Its protein product is CASRTTGTGEKLFF.

The V call is TRBV29-1, the J call TRBJ2-7; 13 bases map to TRBD2. The V gene's germline CDR1 is SQVTM and CDR2 ANQGSEA. The CDR3 is 15 amino acids. Unmatched junction bases numbered 9, after V lost 7 bases and J lost 3 bases. CDR3 sequence: CSAERLAGGYYEQYF. In DNA, the CDR3 is TGCAGCGCCGAGAGACTAGCGGGAGGTTACTACGAGCAGTACTTC.

This clonotype was counted ten times or more. V gene TRBV12-3 or TRBV12-4 combines with J gene TRBJ2-2, with D perhaps matching TRBD1 (5 bases). V was shortened by 8 bases and J by 0 bases, with 16 bases between the two germline ends. This CDR3 spans 16 amino acids. CDR3 DNA sequence: TGTGCCAGCGCCCCCCTCAGGGTCGCGAACACCGGGGAGCTGTTTTTT. It specifies CASAPLRVANTGELFF.

V gene TRBV12-3 or TRBV12-4 combines with J gene TRBJ1-6; 7 bases are shared with TRBD1. The length of the CDR3 is 15 residues. The V and J ends lost 5 bases and 6 bases, in that order; junction bases with no gene match: 7. The CDR3: CASSPETGFNSPLHF. The CDR3 DNA reads TGTGCCAGCAGTCCGGAGACAGGGTTTAATTCACCCCTCCACTTT.

J is TRBJ2-7 and V is TRBV10-2; D is ambiguous. The CDR3 length is 14 residues. Germline CDR1 and CDR2: WSHSY and SAAADI. V lost 6 bases, J lost 3 bases, and 15 bases lay in between. CDR3 region: CASSQIRVDYEQYF. CDR3 DNA sequence: TGCGCCAGCAGCCAAATTCGGGTTGACTACGAGCAGTACTTC.

This clonotype was seen ten or more times. The J gene is TRBJ2-2, the V gene TRBV7-2, with 7 bases aligning to TRBD1. Trimming removed 5 bases from V and 5 bases from J; junction bases left unmatched: 14. The V gene's germline CDR1 is SGHTA and CDR2 FQGNSA. The CDR3 runs 17 residues. CDR3 coding DNA: TGTGCCAGCAGCCATTATCCGACAGGGACGGGGACCGGGGAGCTGTTTTTT. It codes for CASSHYPTGTGTGELFF.

This clonotype was seen a handful of times. The J gene is TRBJ2-5, the V gene TRBV12-3 or TRBV12-4, with 11 bases matching TRBD2. V shed 2 bases and J 4 bases; nucleotides not matched to a gene: 3. This CDR3 is 15 amino acids long. The CDR3 bases are TGTGCCAGCAGTTTAATCCTAGCGGGGGGAGAGACCCAGTACTTC. Its translation: CASSLILAGGETQYF.

This chain joins TRBV6-1 and TRBJ2-7, with D possibly being TRBD1 (7 bases). CDR3 length: 14 amino acids. Trimming left V 6 bases short and J 2 bases short, with 14 bases between. CDR1 is MNHNS, CDR2 SASEGT, per germline. Here the CDR3 DNA reads TGTGCCAGCAGCTCGACAGGGAGGACCTACGAGCAGTACTTC. Translated, it gives CASSSTGRTYEQYF.

As for this clonotype: This may stem from a read error, because a much larger clone lies one nucleotide away. The chain carries TRBV6-1 and TRBJ1-1, with no clear D. Germline V gene lookup returns CDR1 MNHNS and CDR2 SASEGT. The CDR3 has 13 residues. The CDR3 DNA reads as TGTACCAGCAGTGACCGGGAGAACACTGAAGCTTTCTTT. This translates into CTSSDRENTEAFF.

This clonotype has more than one count but fewer than ten. This chain uses TRBV20-1 with TRBJ2-6; 10 nucleotides match TRBD1. The V gene end was trimmed by 4 bases and the J gene end by 1 base; junction bases not matched to a gene: 7. Germline V gene sequence: CDR1 DFQATT, CDR2 SNEGSKA (reference sequence). There are 17 residues in the CDR3. CDR3 amino acids: CSANLRTGGSGANVLTF. CDR3 sequence (DNA): TGCAGTGCTAATCTTAGGACAGGGGGGTCTGGGGCCAACGTCCTGACTTTC.

This clonotype occurred many times. J is TRBJ2-1 and V is TRBV12-3 or TRBV12-4; TRBD1 aligns across 10 bases. This CDR3 has 17 residues. Germline trimming cut 3 bases from V and 5 bases from J; bases unmatched to any gene: 10. The CDR3 protein is CASSFIPGTGAHNEQFF. The CDR3 DNA sequence: TGTGCCAGCAGTTTTATACCCGGGACAGGGGCCCACAATGAGCAGTTCTTC.

The V and J genes are TRBV24-1 and TRBJ2-2; perhaps TRBD2 as D (6 bases). The V end lost 0 bases, the J end lost 3 bases, and 13 bases lay between the germline ends. The CDR3 is 17 amino acids. Germline-derived CDR1 and CDR2 are KGHDR and SFDVKD. DNA of the CDR3: TGTGCCACCAGTGATTTGTCCGGGGGTAGGGACACCGGGGAGCTGTTTTTT. It yields the protein CATSDLSGGRDTGELFF.

The sample holds many counts of this clonotype. V gene TRBV30 combines with J gene TRBJ2-2, with 8 positions matching TRBD1. The CDR3 runs 16 residues. V was pared by 1 base and J by 6 bases, with 10 bases of the junction left unmatched. CDR1 GTSNPN and CDR2 SVGIG come from the germline V gene (reference sequence). The CDR3 nucleotides are TGTGCCTGGAGTGACCTACACGGGACAGGATCCGGGGAGCTGTTTTTT. Protein sequence: CAWSDLHGTGSGELFF.

This clonotype was detected ten times or more. This rearrangement joins TRBV11-2 to TRBJ1-1, with D possibly matching TRBD1 (6 bases). The CDR3 is made up of 15 amino acids. Germline V gene sequence: CDR1 SGHAT, CDR2 FQNNGV. V was trimmed by 1 base and J by 2 bases, leaving 11 bases between them. The CDR3 DNA follows: TGTGCCAGCAGCTTAGGTCGCAGGGGAAACACTGAAGCTTTCTTT. Its translation: CASSLGRRGNTEAFF.

V and J are TRBV19 and TRBJ2-2; D unclear. Germline-derived CDR1 and CDR2 are LNHDA and SQIVND (reference sequence). V lost 7 bases and J lost 7, with 13 bases in between. The CDR3 runs to 13 residues. The CDR3 bases are TGTGCCAGTACCCTCGGGTCCGTCGGGGAGCTGTTTTTT. It is translated as CASTLGSVGELFF.

This clonotype was counted many times. The V and J genes are TRBV6-5 and TRBJ2-5; 8 bases are shared with TRBD2. The CDR3 extends over 14 amino acids. Germline V CDR1 and CDR2: MNHEY, SVGAGI. Trimming at V came to 2 bases and at J to 5 bases, leaving 4 bases not matched to a gene. CDR3 in amino acids: CASSYRSGSETQYF. The CDR3 bases are TGTGCCAGCAGTTACCGGAGCGGGAGTGAGACCCAGTACTTC.

As to this clonotype: Likely a read error: the CDR3 ends without its conserved phenylalanine or tryptophan. The chain is built from TRBV28 and TRBJ2-1; no clear D gene. This CDR3 has 12 residues. Per the germline V gene, CDR1 is MDHEN and CDR2 is SYDVKM. The CDR3 region is CASSRRDNVQFS. The CDR3 coding sequence is TGTGCCAGCAGTCGACGTGACAATGTGCAGTTCTCC.

This chain links TRBV7-9 with TRBJ1-5; D gene uncertain. V was trimmed by 1 base and J by 8 bases, leaving 9 bases between them. The CDR3 has 13 residues. Germline V gene lookup returns CDR1 SEHNR and CDR2 FQNEAQ (reference sequence). CDR3 in amino acids: CASSLGSGEPQHF. The CDR3 nucleotides read TGTGCCAGCAGCTTAGGGTCTGGGGAGCCCCAGCATTTT.

This clonotype was recorded many times. The chain employs TRBV7-3 and TRBJ2-4; TRBD1 is a possible D gene (5 bases). The germline V gene has CDR1 SGHTA and CDR2 FQGTGA. The ends were cut back, 5 bases at V and 5 bases at J, with 10 bases in the middle. The CDR3 runs 13 residues. The CDR3 nucleotides are TGTGCCAGCAGCCTATCAGGGCAAAACATTCAGTACTTC. Translated: CASSLSGQNIQYF.

The table lists this clonotype with a few counts. This chain links TRBV29-1 with TRBJ1-4; 10 nucleotides line up with TRBD1. This CDR3 region has 14 residues. Looked up from germline, CDR1 is SQVTM and CDR2 is ANQGSEA. V lost 6 bases and J lost 8; bases outside the gene matches: 9. The CDR3 DNA sequence: TGCAGCGTGGACCTCGGGACAGGGGCCGAAAAACTGTTTTTT. The encoded protein is CSVDLGTGAEKLFF.

This clonotype has a handful of counts. The genes are TRBV20-1 and TRBJ2-5, with 8 bases matching TRBD1. CDR1 and CDR2 from the germline V gene are DFQATT and SNEGSKA (reference sequence). The CDR3 covers 12 residues. The J segment lost 5 bases and the V segment lost 5 bases, leaving 4 bases of the junction unmatched. CDR3 DNA: TGCAGTGCTCAAGGACAGGGTGAGACCCAGTACTTC. The encoded protein is CSAQGQGETQYF.

The rearrangement links TRBV5-1 to TRBJ2-1, with D maybe TRBD2 (6 bases). Trimming left V 3 bases short and J 5 bases short, with 12 bases between. The CDR3 covers 14 residues. CDR1 is SGHRS, CDR2 YFSETQ, per germline. CDR3 in DNA: TGCGCCAGCAGCTGGGGGACTTCTAACAATGAGCAGTTCTTC. Its protein is CASSWGTSNNEQFF.

This clonotype was counted a few times. Since the CDR3 does not end with the conserved phenylalanine or tryptophan, this likely comes from a read error. The chain links TRBV18 to TRBJ1-1; D is ambiguous. V lost 3 bases, J lost 1 base, and 6 bases lay in between. CDR1 and CDR2 (germline): KGHSH, LQKENI. The CDR3 contains 13 residues. The CDR3 DNA sequence: TGTGCCAGCTCACCCAATGGGAACACTGAAGCTTTCCTT. Translation gives CASSPNGNTEAFL.

This clonotype showed up just a few times. The V call is TRBV6-2 or TRBV6-3, the J call TRBJ1-4, with 7 bases fitting TRBD1. This CDR3 has 16 residues. V lost 5 bases and J lost 3; bases outside the gene matches: 9. The germline V gene has CDR1 MNHEY and CDR2 SVGEGT. The CDR3 DNA is TGTGCCAGCAGTCTACGAGGAGGGGGCTCTAATGAAAAACTGTTTTTT. Protein product: CASSLRGGGSNEKLFF.